This entry concerns a single T cell receptor beta chain. Its antigen remains unknown. The CDR3 has 15 residues. CDR1 SNHLY and CDR2 FYNNEI come from the germline V gene. Trimming cost V 6 bases and J 9 bases; bases outside gene matches: 8. This sample is part of a study of T cell responses to AZD1222 COVID-19 vaccine. Study-wide results and limits: Researchers report vaccine-associated CD4 TCRs spanning spike, with dominance at 160-218 and 743-854. The breadth and depth of Spike-specific TCRs increased once two AZD1222 doses had been given. Among the donors, most were white British and more were female, and clonal diversity was possibly underestimated.

This table comes from immunoSEQ multiplex PCR, and its TCRdb copy is limited to in-frame clones, with some not included. The table records about 120,000 clones, around 92% of them present only once. The sample consisted of peripheral blood, taken on day 0 of AZD1222 vaccination. The TCR was taken from an adult in good health. The chain recombines TRBV2 with TRBJ2-1, with TRBD2 matching 13 bases. DNA of the CDR3: TGTGCCAGCAGCAATAGACTAGCGGGAGGTTTTGAGCAGTTCTTC. Translation gives CASSNRLAGGFEQFF. Drawing the rest from reference TRBV2 and TRBJ2-1, the complete variable domain is EPEVTQTPSHQVTQMGQEVILRCVPISNHLYFYWYRQILGQKVEFLVSFYNNEISEKSEIFDDQFSVERPDGSNFTLKIRSTKLEDSAMYFCASSNRLAGGFEQFFGPGTRLTVL.